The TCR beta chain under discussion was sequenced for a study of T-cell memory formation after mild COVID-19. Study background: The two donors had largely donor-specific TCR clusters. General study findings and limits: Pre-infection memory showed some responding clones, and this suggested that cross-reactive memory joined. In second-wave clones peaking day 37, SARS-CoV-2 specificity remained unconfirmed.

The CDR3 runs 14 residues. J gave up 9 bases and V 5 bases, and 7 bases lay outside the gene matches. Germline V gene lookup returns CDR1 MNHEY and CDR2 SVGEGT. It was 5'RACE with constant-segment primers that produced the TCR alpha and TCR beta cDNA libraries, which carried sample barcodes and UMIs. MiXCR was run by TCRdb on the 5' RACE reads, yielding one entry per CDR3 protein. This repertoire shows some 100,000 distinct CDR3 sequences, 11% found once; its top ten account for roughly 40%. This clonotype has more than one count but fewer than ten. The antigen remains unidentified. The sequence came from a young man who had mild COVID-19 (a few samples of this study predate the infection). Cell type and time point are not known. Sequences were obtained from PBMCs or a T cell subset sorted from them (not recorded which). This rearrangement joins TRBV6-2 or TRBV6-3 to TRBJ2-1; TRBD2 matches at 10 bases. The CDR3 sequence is CASSLAGARGEQFF. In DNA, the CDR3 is TGTGCCAGCAGTCTAGCGGGGGCGCGGGGTGAGCAGTTCTTC.